These 7 T cell receptor beta chains share one sample of origin, sequenced in a study of shared clonotypes between healthy human individuals. Profiling relied on immunoSEQ multiplex PCR, and the TCRdb table lists in-frame clones only, not all of them. Among about 610,000 clones, approximately 97% were seen once, and the ten largest hold 0.057%. The sample consisted of naive CD4+ T cells sorted from blood. Subset in this sample: CD45RA+ positively selected. These receptors all stem from a woman in her 30s in good health.

J is TRBJ1-2 and V is TRBV2, with no clear D. V gave up 2 bases and J gave up 8 bases, with 15 bases separating them. CDR1 is SNHLY and CDR2 is FYNNEI in the germline V gene. The CDR3 has 14 residues. The DNA of the CDR3 is TGTGCCAGCAGTGAAATTCTGGAATTGGGAGGCTACACCTTC. Translated, it gives CASSEILELGGYTF.

This clone has only one observation. The V and J genes are TRBV28 and TRBJ2-7; 7 bases agree with TRBD1. Unmatched junction bases numbered 4, after V lost 5 bases and J lost 0 bases. Germline loops: CDR1 MDHEN, CDR2 SYDVKM. The CDR3 has 14 amino acids. CDR3 region: CASSPTGLSYEQYF. Written as DNA, the CDR3 is TGTGCCAGCAGTCCGACAGGGCTCTCCTACGAGCAGTACTTC.

The rearrangement joins TRBV7-7 to TRBJ2-2, with D perhaps matching TRBD2 (6 bases). Germline V gene data show CDR1 as SSHAT and CDR2 as FNYEAQ (reference sequence). The CDR3 is 13 amino acids. Trimming took off 3 bases at V and 5 bases at J, with 7 bases between the two ends. Written as DNA, the CDR3 is TGTGCCAGCAGCTTGGGGGGAACCGGGGAGCTGTTTTTT. This translates into CASSLGGTGELFF.

This chain uses TRBV28 with TRBJ1-5, with TRBD1 matching over 8 bases. There are 15 residues in the CDR3. V shed 7 bases, J shed 2 bases, and the junction held 7 bases outside the gene matches. The germline V gene encodes CDR1 MDHEN and CDR2 SYDVKM. CDR3 amino acids: CASNLDRVGNQPQHF. CDR3 nucleotide sequence: TGTGCCAGCAACCTGGACAGGGTTGGCAATCAGCCCCAGCATTTT.

The chain has TRBV7-9 and TRBJ1-2; D is perhaps TRBD1 (6 bases). The V gene lost 3 bases and the J gene lost 4 bases, with 9 bases spanning the gap. The CDR3 extends over 13 amino acids. Germline V gives CDR1 SEHNR, CDR2 FQNEAQ (reference sequence). In DNA, the CDR3 is TGTGCCAGCAGCTTCGACAGGATCTATGGCTACACCTTC. As protein: CASSFDRIYGYTF.

This clone occurred once. The chain carries TRBV5-1 and TRBJ2-5; tentatively, D is TRBD1 or TRBD2 (6 bases each). This CDR3 spans 13 amino acids. Trimming left V 3 bases short and J 4 bases short, with 10 bases between. Per germline, CDR1 SGHRS and CDR2 YFSETQ. CDR3 nucleotide sequence: TGCGCCAGCAGCTCACAGGGAGGAGAGACCCAGTACTTC. Encoded protein: CASSSQGGETQYF.

The chain recombines TRBV5-1 with TRBJ1-6, with 7 bases matching TRBD1. V lost 0 bases and J lost 10; bases outside the gene matches: 7. CDR3 length: 15 residues. Germline loops: CDR1 SGHRS, CDR2 YFSETQ. This chain's CDR3 is CASSLEFGQASPLHF. DNA for the CDR3: TGCGCCAGCAGCTTGGAGTTTGGACAGGCCTCACCCCTCCACTTT.